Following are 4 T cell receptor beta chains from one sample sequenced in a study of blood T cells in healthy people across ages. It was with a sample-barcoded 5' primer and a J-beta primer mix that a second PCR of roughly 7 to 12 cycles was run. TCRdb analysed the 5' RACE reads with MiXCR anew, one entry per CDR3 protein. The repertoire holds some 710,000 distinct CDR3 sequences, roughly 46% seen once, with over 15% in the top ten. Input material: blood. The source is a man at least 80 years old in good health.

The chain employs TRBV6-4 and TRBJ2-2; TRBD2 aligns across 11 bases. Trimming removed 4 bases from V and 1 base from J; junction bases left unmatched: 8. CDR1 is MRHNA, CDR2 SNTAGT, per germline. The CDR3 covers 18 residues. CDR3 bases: TGTGCCAGCAGTGCCGATGAGGGACTAGCGGAGAACACCGGGGAGCTGTTTTTT. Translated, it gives CASSADEGLAENTGELFF.

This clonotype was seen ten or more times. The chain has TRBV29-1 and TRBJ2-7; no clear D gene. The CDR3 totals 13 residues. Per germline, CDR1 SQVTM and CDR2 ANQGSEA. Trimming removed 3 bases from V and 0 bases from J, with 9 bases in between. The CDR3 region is CSVDSPGSYEQYF. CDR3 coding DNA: TGCAGCGTTGACTCACCCGGCTCCTACGAGCAGTACTTC.

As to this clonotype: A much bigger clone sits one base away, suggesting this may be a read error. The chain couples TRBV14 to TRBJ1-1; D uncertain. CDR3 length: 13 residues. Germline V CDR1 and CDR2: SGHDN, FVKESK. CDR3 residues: CACSFGPNTEAFF. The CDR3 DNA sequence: TGTGCCTGCAGCTTCGGACCGAACACTGAAGCTTTCTTT.

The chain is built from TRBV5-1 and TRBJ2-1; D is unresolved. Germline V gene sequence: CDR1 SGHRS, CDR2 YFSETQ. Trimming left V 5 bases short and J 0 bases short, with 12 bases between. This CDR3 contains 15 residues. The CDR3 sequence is CASRALTGSYNEQFF. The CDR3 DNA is TGCGCCAGCAGGGCCTTGACGGGCTCCTACAATGAGCAGTTCTTC.